The rows below give T cell receptor beta chains drawn from one sample of a study of T cell responses to AZD1222 COVID-19 vaccine. The protocol was immunoSEQ multiplex PCR, while the TCRdb copy is restricted to in-frame clones and leaves out a portion. This table holds 85,000 to 100,000 clones, about nine tenths found once. This specimen consisted of peripheral blood, obtained on day 0 of AZD1222 vaccination. Source of these receptors: an adult in good health. The CDR3 runs from the conserved cysteine through the conserved F or W. D genes are given only for firm matches. Rows may omit the clone size; those that give it use once, few, many or a size class.

d_call j_call clone_size v_call cdr3_aa cdr3_nt
. TRBJ2-7 . TRBV1 CTSKWGGTRRRYEQYF TGCACCAGCAAGTGGGGAGGGACCCGGCGACGTTACGAGCAGTACTTC
. TRBJ2-6 . TRBV6-1 CASSGQINSGANVLTF TGTGCCAGCAGTGGACAAATAAACTCTGGGGCCAACGTCCTGACTTTC
TRBD2 TRBJ2-1 . TRBV5-1 CASSLERGTHEQFF TGCGCCAGCAGCTTGGAGCGGGGGACGCATGAGCAGTTCTTC
TRBD2 TRBJ2-1 . TRBV5-4 CASSPTSTSGIGEQFF TGTGCCAGCAGCCCCACGTCCACTAGCGGGATAGGTGAGCAGTTCTTC
. TRBJ1-3 . TRBV6-5 CASSSGASGNTIYF TGTGCCAGCAGCTCCGGGGCGTCTGGAAACACCATATATTTT
. TRBJ1-6 . TRBV27 CASSTRTAQSSYNSPLHF TGTGCCAGCAGTACTAGGACAGCCCAGAGCTCCTATAATTCACCCCTCCACTTT
. TRBJ2-5 few TRBV19 CASRVLGQETQYF TGTGCCAGTAGGGTCTTGGGCCAAGAGACCCAGTACTTC
. TRBJ2-6 . TRBV7-2 CASSQLETGANVLTF TGTGCCAGCAGCCAGTTAGAGACTGGGGCCAACGTCCTGACTTTC
TRBD1 TRBJ1-1 . TRBV5-4 CASSRQGLNTEAFF TGTGCCAGCAGCCGACAGGGGTTGAACACTGAAGCTTTCTTT
TRBD1 TRBJ1-4 . TRBV7-8 CASSSRGQGEKLFF TGTGCCAGCAGCTCCCGGGGACAGGGGGAAAAACTGTTTTTT
. TRBJ1-4 . TRBV7-6 CASSFSGTNEKLFF TGTGCCAGCAGCTTTTCGGGTACTAATGAAAAACTGTTTTTT
TRBD1 TRBJ1-2 . TRBV7-9 CASSPRQGAGYTF TGTGCCAGCAGCCCTCGACAGGGGGCTGGCTACACCTTC
TRBD1 TRBJ1-4 . TRBV16 CASSQGRGPATNEKLFF TGTGCCAGCAGCCAAGGAAGGGGGCCGGCAACTAATGAAAAACTGTTTTTT
. TRBJ1-5 . TRBV25-1 CASRQGVQPQHF TGTGCCAGCAGACAGGGTGTGCAGCCCCAGCATTTT
TRBD1 TRBJ2-3 . TRBV9 CASSPRGDTQYF TGTGCCAGCAGCCCCAGGGGGGATACGCAGTATTTT
. TRBJ1-2 . TRBV28 CASSFYGNYGYTF TGTGCCAGCAGTTTCTACGGGAACTATGGCTACACCTTC
. TRBJ1-4 . TRBV6-5 CASRQSNEKLFF TGTGCCAGCAGACAGTCAAATGAAAAACTGTTTTTT
. TRBJ1-1 . TRBV19 CASSKYRSVNTEAFF TGTGCCAGTAGTAAGTATAGGTCGGTGAACACTGAAGCTTTCTTT
. TRBJ2-2 . TRBV5-1 CASTSSSNTGELFF TGCGCCAGCACGTCAAGTTCGAACACCGGGGAGCTGTTTTTT
TRBD1 TRBJ1-4 . TRBV6-6 CACSSGDRGNEKLFF TGTGCCTGTTCCTCCGGCGACAGGGGCAATGAAAAACTGTTTTTT